The 20 T cell receptor beta chains in this list originate from one sample, sequenced in a study of blood T cell repertoires in COVID-19. Measured with immunoSEQ multiplex PCR; TCRdb has only the in-frame clones, and not every one. The repertoire holds approximately 170,000 clones, with around 81% as singletons. The sample comprised peripheral blood. The receptor source for this set is a human donor with acute or convalescent COVID-19. The donor label of this sample is uncertain.

V gene TRBV29-1 combines with J gene TRBJ1-2, with no clear D. CDR1 is SQVTM, CDR2 ANQGSEA, per germline. V lost 6 bases to trimming and J lost 10 bases, with 15 bases between them. The CDR3 extends over 11 amino acids. The CDR3 DNA follows: TGCAGCGTCGAACCGGCAGAGGCCTACACCTTC. Protein sequence: CSVEPAEAYTF. The variable domain in full, with the rest retrieved from reference TRBV29-1 and TRBJ1-2, is SAVISQKPSRDICQRGTSLTIQCQVDSQVTMMFWYRQQPGQSLTLIATANQGSEATYESGFVIDKFPISRPNLTFSTLTVSNMSPEDSSIYLCSVEPAEAYTFGSGTRLTVV.

The chain combines TRBV15 with TRBJ2-7; tentative D call: TRBD1 (6 bases). V lost 3 bases, J lost 3 bases, and 18 bases lay in between. The CDR3 spans 16 residues. The germline CDR1 and CDR2 sequences are LNHNV and YYDKDF (reference sequence). The CDR3 spells CATSSGGRAGHYEQYF. The CDR3 bases are TGTGCCACCAGCAGTGGGGGCCGGGCTGGGCACTACGAGCAGTACTTC.

V usage is TRBV19 and J usage is TRBJ2-7, with a tentative D call TRBD2 (5 bases). Germline CDR1 is LNHDA and CDR2 is SQIVND (reference sequence). V lost 4 bases and J lost 7, with 17 bases in between. CDR3 length: 14 amino acids. The CDR3 region has the DNA TGTGCCAGTAGTAACGGACTCGGACGTGGGGAGCAGTACTTC. This codes for CASSNGLGRGEQYF. Variable domain in full (rest from reference TRBV19 and TRBJ2-7): DGGITQSPKYLFRKEGQNVTLSCEQNLNHDAMYWYRQDPGQGLRLIYYSQIVNDFQKGDIAEGYSVSREKKESFPLTVTSAQKNPTAFYLCASSNGLGRGEQYFGPGTRLTVT.

The chain links TRBV21-1 to TRBJ2-1; TRBD2, the table's D call, was not compared with the DNA. TRBV21-1 is noted as a pseudogene. The CDR3 totals 22 residues. The CDR3: CASSTTRLSGFCLWILHNEQFF. CDR3 DNA: TGTGCCAGCAGCACTACTAGACTATCTGGATTTTGCCTGTGGATTCTCCACAATGAGCAGTTCTTC.

The V and J genes are TRBV5-1 and TRBJ2-2, with D perhaps matching TRBD2 (6 bases). This CDR3 has 15 residues. Between the trimmed V and J ends, which lost 4 bases and 0 bases, there was a span of 10 bases. Germline CDR1 SGHRS, CDR2 YFSETQ. CDR3 region: CASSGLNANTGELFF. The DNA of the CDR3 is TGCGCCAGCAGCGGACTAAACGCGAACACCGGGGAGCTGTTTTTT. Full variable domain (remainder filled in from reference TRBV5-1 and TRBJ2-2): KAGVTQTPRYLIKTRGQQVTLSCSPISGHRSVSWYQQTPGQGLQFLFEYFSETQRNKGNFPGRFSGRQFSNSRSEMNVSTLELGDSALYLCASSGLNANTGELFFGEGSRLTVL.

The CDR3 sequence: CASTLGTGRSYEQYF. CDR3 nucleotides: TGTGCCAGCACCCTGGGGACAGGGAGAAGCTACGAGCAGTACTTC. V and J are TRBV2 and TRBJ2-7; 9 nucleotides agree with TRBD1. Looked up from germline, CDR1 is SNHLY and CDR2 is FYNNEI. V lost 7 bases, J lost 3 bases, and 10 bases stayed unmatched. This CDR3 spans 15 amino acids.

V and J are TRBV19 and TRBJ2-7, with D possibly matching TRBD1 (6 bases). Germline loops: CDR1 LNHDA, CDR2 SQIVND (reference sequence). V dropped 6 bases and J dropped 6 bases, with 15 bases sitting between them. CDR3 length equals 13 residues. The CDR3 nucleotides read TGTGCCAGTAGGTCAACAGGGCCTGGCGAGCAGTACTTC. Translated, it gives CASRSTGPGEQYF.

The CDR3 spells CASRGTSGRLTDTQYF. The CDR3 nucleotides are TGTGCCAGCAGAGGGACTAGCGGGAGGTTAACAGATACGCAGTATTTT. This sequence joins TRBV6-4 and TRBJ2-3; 15 nucleotides agree with TRBD2. The CDR3 consists of 16 residues. V shed 6 bases, J shed 3 bases, and the junction held 4 bases outside the gene matches. Germline CDR1 reads MRHNA; CDR2 reads SNTAGT.

The gene calls are TRBV2 and TRBJ1-1, with 8 bases aligning to TRBD1. The ends lost 6 bases at V and 0 bases at J; junction bases unmatched: 6. The CDR3 has 15 amino acids. In germline, CDR1 is SNHLY, CDR2 FYNNEI. CDR3 nucleotides: TGTGCCAGCAGGGGACAGGTTCTCATGAACACTGAAGCTTTCTTT. Its translation is CASRGQVLMNTEAFF.

The DNA of the CDR3 is TGTGCCAGCAGTACCTCGGGACTCCTCACAGATACGCAGTATTTT. It codes for CASSTSGLLTDTQYF. The rearrangement joins TRBV6-5 to TRBJ2-3; maybe TRBD2 (6 bases). The V gene's germline CDR1 is MNHEY and CDR2 SVGAGI. This CDR3 comprises 15 residues. Trimming took off 5 bases at V and 2 bases at J, with 14 bases between the two ends.

To note about this clone: It is likely a read error, because the conserved phenylalanine at the end of the CDR3 is missing. It is unclear where the CDR3 begins or ends on the DNA, so no DNA is shown, and the CDR3 is as TCRdb lists it. This CDR3 reads CASSPQPGAGRCH. The V and J genes are TRBV7-4 and TRBJ1-2. Germline lookup yields CDR1 SGHVT and CDR2 SQSDAQ. From its first to its last residue, the CDR3 has 13 amino acids.

The CDR3 reads CASSSSYSNQPQHF. Here the CDR3 DNA reads TGTGCCAGCAGTTCCAGTTATAGCAATCAGCCCCAGCATTTT. The genes are TRBV27 and TRBJ1-5; D is undetermined. There are 14 residues in the CDR3. V was shortened by 4 bases and J by 0 bases, with 7 bases between the two germline ends. Per the germline V gene, CDR1 is MNHEY and CDR2 is SMNVEV (reference sequence).

This clone was observed a handful of times. The chain recombines TRBV3-1 (or the pseudogene TRBV3-2) with TRBJ1-3; the match to TRBD1 covers 8 bases. CDR1 and CDR2 from the germline V gene are LGHDT and YNNKEL (reference sequence). The CDR3 runs to 16 residues. V shed 3 bases and J 4 bases; nucleotides not matched to a gene: 8. CDR3 DNA sequence: TGTGCCAGCAGCCATCGGGGACAGGAAGGAGGAAACACCATATATTTT. This gives the protein CASSHRGQEGGNTIYF.

V and J are TRBV15 and TRBJ2-5; 8 nucleotides line up with TRBD1. Germline V gives CDR1 LNHNV, CDR2 YYDKDF (reference sequence). V shed 5 bases and J 5 bases; nucleotides not matched to a gene: 4. CDR3 length equals 13 residues. CDR3 loop: CATSVQGAETQYF. The CDR3 DNA sequence: TGTGCCACCAGCGTTCAGGGGGCTGAGACCCAGTACTTC.

This chain connects TRBV25-1 to TRBJ1-1; weak D call: TRBD1 (5 bases). Germline V lookup: CDR1 MGHDK, CDR2 SYGVNS. This CDR3 is 13 amino acids long. V lost 7 bases and J 4 bases, leaving 13 bases between the germline ends. The CDR3 reads CASTPGWATEAFF. CDR3 sequence (DNA): TGTGCCAGCACCCCAGGGTGGGCCACTGAAGCTTTCTTT.

The chain employs TRBV10-3 and TRBJ2-3; D call uncertain. V was clipped by 10 bases and J by 0 bases, with 17 bases between them. The CDR3 has 15 amino acids. CDR1 ENHRY and CDR2 SYGVKD come from the germline V gene. Here the CDR3 DNA reads TGTGCCACCGCGACTGCCGAGATTAGCACAGATACGCAGTATTTT. It is translated as CATATAEISTDTQYF.

This chain links TRBV6-5 with TRBJ1-1; 12 bases align to TRBD1. The CDR3 runs to 14 residues. Germline-derived CDR1 and CDR2 are MNHEY and SVGAGI. Trimming removed 5 bases from V and 6 bases from J; junction bases left unmatched: 4. As DNA, the CDR3 is TGTGCCAGCAGTCAGGGACAGGGGGCTTCTGAAGCTTTCTTT. This sequence encodes CASSQGQGASEAFF.

The CDR3 region is CASSVATGLGYTF. CDR3 coding DNA: TGTGCCAGCAGCGTAGCCACAGGGCTGGGCTACACCTTC. This chain links TRBV9 with TRBJ1-2, with a possible D match to TRBD1 (6 bases). The CDR3 is 13 residues long. Trimming took off 0 bases at V and 8 bases at J, with 11 bases between the two ends. The germline V gene encodes CDR1 SGDLS and CDR2 YYNGEE.

This clone was seen a handful of times. The gene calls are TRBV30 and TRBJ2-1, with 14 bases aligning to TRBD2. In germline, CDR1 is GTSNPN, CDR2 SVGIG (reference sequence). V shed 2 bases, J shed 2 bases, and the junction held 5 bases outside the gene matches. The CDR3 extends over 17 amino acids. CDR3: CAWSPGTSGSTYNEQFF. As DNA, the CDR3 is TGTGCCTGGAGTCCCGGGACTAGCGGGAGCACCTACAATGAGCAGTTCTTC.

The chain recombines TRBV2 with TRBJ1-6, with D possibly matching TRBD1 (5 bases). Trimming took 1 base from V and 10 from J, leaving 11 bases between them. Germline CDR1 is SNHLY and CDR2 is FYNNEI. CDR3 size: 14 residues. The CDR3 region has the DNA TGTGCCAGCAGTGAAGGGGGCGCAGGCTCACCCCTCCACTTT. It yields the protein CASSEGGAGSPLHF. Full variable domain (remainder filled in from reference TRBV2 and TRBJ1-6): EPEVTQTPSHQVTQMGQEVILRCVPISNHLYFYWYRQILGQKVEFLVSFYNNEISEKSEIFDDQFSVERPDGSNFTLKIRSTKLEDSAMYFCASSEGGAGSPLHFGNGTRLTVT.